This TCR beta chain was retrieved from a study of blood T cell repertoires in COVID-19. About the study: From T cells, B-cell-depleted T cells, or PBMCs came the material, which was cDNA or gDNA.

As originally analysed: Reference gene primers were amplified, and this amplification served to estimate nucleated cell counts. The data were produced by immunoSEQ multiplex PCR, yet TCRdb's version contains in-frame clones alone and is incomplete. Clonal size and the V and J genes are those of that table, whereas D and trimming came from the DNA. The sample contains 70,000 to 95,000 clones, about nine tenths of which appear only once. Sequencing was performed on peripheral blood. This clonotype originated in a man aged 45-60 years with acute or convalescent COVID-19.

The CDR3 DNA reads as TGTGCCAGCAGTCAGACTAACCCCGCACACAATGAGCAGTTCTTC. This sequence encodes CASSQTNPAHNEQFF. The V call is TRBV6-6, the J call TRBJ2-1, with D tentatively TRBD2 (5 bases). Germline CDR1 and CDR2: MNHNY and SVGAGI (reference sequence). This CDR3 contains 15 residues. Trimming shortened V by 5 bases and J by 5 bases, and 16 bases separated the two germline ends.